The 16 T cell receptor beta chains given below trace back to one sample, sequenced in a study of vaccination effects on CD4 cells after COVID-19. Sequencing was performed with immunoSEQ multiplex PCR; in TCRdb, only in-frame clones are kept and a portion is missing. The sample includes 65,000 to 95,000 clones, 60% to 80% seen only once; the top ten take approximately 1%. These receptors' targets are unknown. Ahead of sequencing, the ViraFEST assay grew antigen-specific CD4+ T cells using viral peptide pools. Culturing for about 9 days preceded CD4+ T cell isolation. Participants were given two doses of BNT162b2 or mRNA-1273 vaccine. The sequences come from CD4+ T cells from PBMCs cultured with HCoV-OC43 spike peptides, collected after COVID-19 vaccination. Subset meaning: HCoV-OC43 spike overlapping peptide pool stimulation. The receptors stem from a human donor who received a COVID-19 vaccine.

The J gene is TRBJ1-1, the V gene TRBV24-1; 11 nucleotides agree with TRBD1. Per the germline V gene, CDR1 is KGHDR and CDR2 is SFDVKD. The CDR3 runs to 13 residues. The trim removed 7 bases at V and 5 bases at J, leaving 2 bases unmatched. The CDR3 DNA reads TGTGCCACCAGGGGGACAGGGGGGACTGAAGCTTTCTTT. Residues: CATRGTGGTEAFF.

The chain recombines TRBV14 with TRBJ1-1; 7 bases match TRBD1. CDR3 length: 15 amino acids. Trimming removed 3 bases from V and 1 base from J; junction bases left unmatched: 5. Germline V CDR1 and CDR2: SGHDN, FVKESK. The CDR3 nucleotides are TGTGCCAGCAGCCATAACGACAGGGCGAACACTGAAGCTTTCTTT. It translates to CASSHNDRANTEAFF.

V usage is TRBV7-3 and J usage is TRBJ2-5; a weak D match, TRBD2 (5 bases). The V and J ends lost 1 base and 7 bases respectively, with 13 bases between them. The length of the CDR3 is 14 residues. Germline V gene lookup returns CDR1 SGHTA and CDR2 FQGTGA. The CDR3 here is CASSLSAGGGTQYF. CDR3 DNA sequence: TGTGCCAGCAGCTTAAGCGCGGGCGGCGGGACCCAGTACTTC.

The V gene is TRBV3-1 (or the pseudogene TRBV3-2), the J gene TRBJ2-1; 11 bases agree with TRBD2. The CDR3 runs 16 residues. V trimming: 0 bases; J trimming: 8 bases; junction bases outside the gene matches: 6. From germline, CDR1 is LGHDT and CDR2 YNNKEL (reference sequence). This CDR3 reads CASSQDVGLAAHEQFF. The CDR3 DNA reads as TGTGCCAGCAGCCAAGATGTGGGACTAGCGGCTCATGAGCAGTTCTTC.

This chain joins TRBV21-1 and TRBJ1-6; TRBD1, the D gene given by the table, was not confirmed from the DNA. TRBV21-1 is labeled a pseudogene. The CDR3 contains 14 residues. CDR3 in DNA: TGTGCCAGCAGCCCATGGAAAGGGGGATCACCCCTCCACTTT. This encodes CASSPWKGGSPLHF.

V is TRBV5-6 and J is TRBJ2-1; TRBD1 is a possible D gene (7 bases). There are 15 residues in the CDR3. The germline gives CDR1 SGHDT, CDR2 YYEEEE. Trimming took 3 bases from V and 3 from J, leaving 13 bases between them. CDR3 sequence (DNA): TGTGCCAGCAGCTGGCGGGACAGAGTCTACAATGAGCAGTTCTTC. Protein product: CASSWRDRVYNEQFF.

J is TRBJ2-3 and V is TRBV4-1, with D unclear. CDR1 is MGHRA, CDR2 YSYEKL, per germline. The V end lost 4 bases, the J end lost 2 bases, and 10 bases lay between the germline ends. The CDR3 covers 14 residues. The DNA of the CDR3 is TGCGCCAGCAGCCCTCCCAGGCCCACAGATACGCAGTATTTT. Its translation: CASSPPRPTDTQYF.

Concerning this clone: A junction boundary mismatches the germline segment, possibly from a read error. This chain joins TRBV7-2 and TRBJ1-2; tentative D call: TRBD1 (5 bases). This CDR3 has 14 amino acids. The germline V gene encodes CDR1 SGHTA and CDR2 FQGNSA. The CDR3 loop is CASRLGPGDYGYTF. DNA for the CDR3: TGTGCCAGCAGGTTAGGACCGGGGGACTATGGCTACACCTTC.

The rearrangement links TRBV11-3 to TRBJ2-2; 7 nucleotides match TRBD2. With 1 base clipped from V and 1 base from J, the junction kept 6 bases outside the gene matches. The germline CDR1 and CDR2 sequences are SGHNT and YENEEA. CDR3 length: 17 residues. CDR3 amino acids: CASSLGIGGGNTGELFF. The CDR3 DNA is TGTGCCAGCAGCTTAGGGATCGGCGGGGGGAACACCGGGGAGCTGTTTTTT.

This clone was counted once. CDR3 DNA: TGTGCCAGCAGTTTATATAACTATGGCTACACCTTC. Translated, it gives CASSLYNYGYTF. The chain combines TRBV12-3 or TRBV12-4 with TRBJ1-2; D unclear. Trimming took off 2 bases at V and 1 base at J, with 2 bases between the two ends. CDR3 length: 12 amino acids.

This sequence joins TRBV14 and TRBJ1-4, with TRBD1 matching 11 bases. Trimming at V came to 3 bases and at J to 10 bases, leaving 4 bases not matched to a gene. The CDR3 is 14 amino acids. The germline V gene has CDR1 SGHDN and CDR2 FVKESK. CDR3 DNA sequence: TGTGCCAGCAGCCAGCACGGGACAGGGGGAAAACTGTTTTTT. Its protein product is CASSQHGTGGKLFF.

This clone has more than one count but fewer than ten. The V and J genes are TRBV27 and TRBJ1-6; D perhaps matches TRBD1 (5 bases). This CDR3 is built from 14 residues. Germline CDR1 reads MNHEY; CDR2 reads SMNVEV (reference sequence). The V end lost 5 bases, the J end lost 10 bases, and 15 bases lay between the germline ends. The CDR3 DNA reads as TGTGCCAGCAGTCAAAGGGTACAGGCCTCACCCCTCCACTTT. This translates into CASSQRVQASPLHF.

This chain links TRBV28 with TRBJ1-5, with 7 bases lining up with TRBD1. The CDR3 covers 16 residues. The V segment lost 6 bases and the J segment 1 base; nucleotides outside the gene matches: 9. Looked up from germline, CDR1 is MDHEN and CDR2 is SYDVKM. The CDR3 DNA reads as TGTGCCAGCAGCCCTCTAGGGGGCGGAAGCAATCAGCCCCAGCATTTT. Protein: CASSPLGGGSNQPQHF. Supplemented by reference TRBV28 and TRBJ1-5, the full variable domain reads DVKVTQSSRYLVKRTGEKVFLECVQDMDHENMFWYRQDPGLGLRLIYFSYDVKMKEKGDIPEGYSVSREKKERFSLILESASTNQTSMYLCASSPLGGGSNQPQHFGDGTRLSIL.

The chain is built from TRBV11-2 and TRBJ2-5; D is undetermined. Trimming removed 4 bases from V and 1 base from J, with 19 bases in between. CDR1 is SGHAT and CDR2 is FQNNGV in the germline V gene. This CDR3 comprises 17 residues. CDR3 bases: TGTGCCAGCAGCTCAAAAGCTTGGTACTGGAGCCAAGAGACCCAGTACTTC. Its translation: CASSSKAWYWSQETQYF.

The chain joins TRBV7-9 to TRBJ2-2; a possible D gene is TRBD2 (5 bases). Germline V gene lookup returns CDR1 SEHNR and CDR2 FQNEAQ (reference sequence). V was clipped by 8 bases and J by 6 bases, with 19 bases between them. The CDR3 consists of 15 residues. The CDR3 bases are TGTGCCAGCCGCAGAGAGGTCGGGGATCCCGGGGAGCTGTTTTTT. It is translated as CASRREVGDPGELFF.

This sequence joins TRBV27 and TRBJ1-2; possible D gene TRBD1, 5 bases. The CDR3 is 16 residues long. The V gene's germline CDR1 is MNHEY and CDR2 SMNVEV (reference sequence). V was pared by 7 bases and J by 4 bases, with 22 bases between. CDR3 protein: CASKGQGPALSYGYTF. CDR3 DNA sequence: TGTGCCAGCAAGGGTCAGGGCCCCGCACTAAGCTATGGCTACACCTTC.